The T cell receptor beta chain under discussion was sequenced for a study of sequential checkpoint blockade in melanoma. Study at large: Matched biopsies came pretreatment and at week 13 for 20 to 25 patients.

Treatment specified: randomized to nivolumab then ipilimumab (arm A) or the reverse (arm B). Only in-frame clones appear in the TCRdb table, and some are missing; sequencing was by immunoSEQ multiplex PCR. The sample has around 3,000 clones, around 16% seen once; the top ten hold roughly 20%. The CDR3 length is 15 residues. The germline V gene encodes CDR1 SGHNT and CDR2 YENEEA. V lost 5 bases and J lost 4, with 18 bases in between. This clone was seen many times. The chain employs TRBV11-3 and TRBJ2-7; perhaps TRBD2 as D (7 bases). Sequences were derived from tumor tissue (inferred from file names), sampled from a patient given nivolumab and ipilimumab in sequence. This receptor was taken from a human donor with melanoma. The CDR3 sequence: CASSTIGGLRYEQYF. The CDR3 nucleotides read TGTGCCAGCAGCACTATCGGGGGGCTGCGGTACGAGCAGTACTTC.